The rows below give T cell receptor beta chains drawn from one sample of a study of PD-L1 blockade in urothelial cancer. Only in-frame clones appear in the TCRdb table, and some are missing; sequencing was by immunoSEQ multiplex PCR. Of 55,000 or so clones in the sample, 84% were seen once. This sample comprised PBMCs, obtained around atezolizumab (anti-PD-L1) treatment. Receptors were obtained from a man aged 40-50 years with urothelial cancer. Each CDR3 is given with its conserved first and last residue. The D gene is left open where the match is weak. Rows give clone size only sometimes, using once, few, many, or a class for an expanded clone.

>TRBJ2-3|TRBV6-1|TRBD1|once
TGTGCCAGCAGTGATCAATGGACAGGACCTAGCACAGATACGCAGTATTTT
CASSDQWTGPSTDTQYF
>TRBJ1-3|TRBV28|-|-
TGTGCCAGCGAACTGAGCTCTGGAAACACCATATATTTT
CASELSSGNTIYF
>TRBJ2-3|TRBV30|TRBD2|-
TGTGCCTGGAGGACTAGCGGCACAGATACGCAGTATTTT
CAWRTSGTDTQYF
>TRBJ2-1|TRBV7-3|TRBD2|-
TGTGCCAGCAGCTTTCGGTCTAGCGGTTACAATGAGCAGTTCTTC
CASSFRSSGYNEQFF
>TRBJ1-4|TRBV7-9|TRBD1|-
TGTGCCAGCAGCTCCCCCGAAAAGACAGGGAGGACTAATGAAAAACTGTTTTTT
CASSSPEKTGRTNEKLFF
>TRBJ2-1|TRBV5-6|TRBD2|-
TGTGCCAGCAGCTCTGTTTCGACTAGCGGGAGGAACAATGAGCAGTTCTTC
CASSSVSTSGRNNEQFF
>TRBJ2-5|TRBV18|TRBD1|-
TGTGCCAGCTCACCACCGACACAGGGGGCTAGTGAGACCCAGTACTTC
CASSPPTQGASETQYF
>TRBJ1-5|TRBV6-5|-|-
TGTGCCAGCAGTCCGACGAGGGGCAATCAGCCCCAGCATTTT
CASSPTRGNQPQHF
>TRBJ1-1|TRBV30|TRBD1|-
TGTGCCTGGAGTGCGGACAGGGGGCGATCGAGCACTGAAGCTTTCTTT
CAWSADRGRSSTEAFF
>TRBJ2-6|TRBV6-4|TRBD1|-
TGTGCCAGCAGCCTACAGGGGACTGGGGCCAACGTCCTGACTTTC
CASSLQGTGANVLTF
>TRBJ2-5|TRBV6-1|TRBD2|-
TGTGCCAGCAGTGAGATGAGAGGGCGGGAGTACCAAGAGACCCAGTACTTC
CASSEMRGREYQETQYF
>TRBJ2-5|TRBV28|-|-
TGTGCCAGCAGCCTAACCCCAGGGGCAGGGGAGACCCAGTACTTC
CASSLTPGAGETQYF
>TRBJ2-7|TRBV5-6|-|-
TGTGCCAGCAGCTTATTTGGTCAGACCCTTGGGCAGCAGTACTTC
CASSLFGQTLGQQYF
>TRBJ2-3|TRBV7-2|TRBD2|-
TGTGCCAGCAGCTTCGGGGGGGCCACAGATACGCAGTATTTT
CASSFGGATDTQYF
>TRBJ1-3|TRBV7-9|-|once
TGTGCCAGCAGCTTATACAGTGACGGAAACACCATATATTTT
CASSLYSDGNTIYF
>TRBJ2-3|TRBV2|-|-
TGTGCCAGCAGTGAAGAGCCGTACACAGATACGCAGTATTTT
CASSEEPYTDTQYF
>TRBJ1-1|TRBV28|TRBD1|-
TGTGCCAGCACCAACGACAGGGGGGCTTTCTTT
CASTNDRGAFF
>TRBJ2-7|TRBV10-2|-|-
TGCGCCAGCAGGAGGCTGGACGAGCAGTACTTC
CASRRLDEQYF